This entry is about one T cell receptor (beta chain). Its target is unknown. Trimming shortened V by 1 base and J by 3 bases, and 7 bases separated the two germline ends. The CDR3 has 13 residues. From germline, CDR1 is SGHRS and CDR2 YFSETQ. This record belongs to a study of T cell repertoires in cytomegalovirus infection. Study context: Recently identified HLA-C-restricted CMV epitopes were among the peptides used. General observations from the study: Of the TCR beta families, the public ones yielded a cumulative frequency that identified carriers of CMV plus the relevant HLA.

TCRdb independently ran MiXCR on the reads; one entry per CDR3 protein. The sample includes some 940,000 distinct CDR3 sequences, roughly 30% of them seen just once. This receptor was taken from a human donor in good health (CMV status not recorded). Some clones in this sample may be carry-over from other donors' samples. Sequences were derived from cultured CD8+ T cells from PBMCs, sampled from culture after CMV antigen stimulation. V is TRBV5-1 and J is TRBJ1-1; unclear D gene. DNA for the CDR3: TGCGCCAGCAGCTTGTATCAGCACACTGAAGCTTTCTTT. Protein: CASSLYQHTEAFF.